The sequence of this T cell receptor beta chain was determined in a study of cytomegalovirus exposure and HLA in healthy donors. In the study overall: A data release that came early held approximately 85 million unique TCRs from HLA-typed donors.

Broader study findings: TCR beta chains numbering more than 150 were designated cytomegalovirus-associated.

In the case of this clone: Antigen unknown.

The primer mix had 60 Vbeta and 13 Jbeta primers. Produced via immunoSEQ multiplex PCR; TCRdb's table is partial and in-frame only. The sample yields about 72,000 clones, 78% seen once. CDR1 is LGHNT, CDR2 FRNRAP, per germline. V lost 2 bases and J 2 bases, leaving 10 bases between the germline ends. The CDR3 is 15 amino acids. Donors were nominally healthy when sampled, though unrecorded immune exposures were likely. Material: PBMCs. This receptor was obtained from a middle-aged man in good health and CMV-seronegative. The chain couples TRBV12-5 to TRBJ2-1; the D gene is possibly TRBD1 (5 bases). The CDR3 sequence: CASGLPQGAYNEQFF. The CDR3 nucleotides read TGTGCTAGTGGTTTGCCGCAGGGTGCCTACAATGAGCAGTTCTTC.